The present entry profiles one TCR beta chain with its context. In the authors' workflow: Amplification with reference gene primers provided the estimates of nucleated cell counts. Only in-frame clones appear in the TCRdb table, and some are missing; sequencing was by immunoSEQ multiplex PCR. That table supplies the V and J calls and clone size; D and trimming were determined from the DNA. The sample lists 100,000 to 120,000 clones, about four fifths occurring once. Germline CDR1 is SGHTA and CDR2 is FQGNSA. The CDR3 extends over 16 amino acids. J was trimmed by 0 bases and V by 2 bases; bases with no gene match: 5. This sample was included in a study of blood T cell repertoires in COVID-19. At the level of the study: Spain, Italy and the United States supplied samples that represented acute and convalescent COVID-19. Sample material is recorded as cDNA or gDNA derived from T cells, B-cell-depleted T cells, or PBMCs.

This sequence was found in a woman aged 60-75 years with acute or convalescent COVID-19. What was sequenced was peripheral blood. The chain is built from TRBV7-2 and TRBJ2-3, with 7 bases that match TRBD1. The CDR3: CASSLRGQSSTDTQYF. CDR3 nucleotide sequence: TGTGCCAGCAGCTTAAGGGGGCAGTCTAGCACAGATACGCAGTATTTT.